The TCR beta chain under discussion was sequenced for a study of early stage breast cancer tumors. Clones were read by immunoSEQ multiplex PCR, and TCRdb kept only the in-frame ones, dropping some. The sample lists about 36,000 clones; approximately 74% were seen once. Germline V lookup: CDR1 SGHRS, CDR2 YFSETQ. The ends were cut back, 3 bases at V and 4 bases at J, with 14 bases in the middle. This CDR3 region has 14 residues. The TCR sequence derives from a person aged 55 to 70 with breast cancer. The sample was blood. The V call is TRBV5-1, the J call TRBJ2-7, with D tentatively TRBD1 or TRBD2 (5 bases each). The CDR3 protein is CASSSGTYTYEQYF. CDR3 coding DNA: TGCGCCAGCAGCTCTGGGACCTACACTTACGAGCAGTACTTC.